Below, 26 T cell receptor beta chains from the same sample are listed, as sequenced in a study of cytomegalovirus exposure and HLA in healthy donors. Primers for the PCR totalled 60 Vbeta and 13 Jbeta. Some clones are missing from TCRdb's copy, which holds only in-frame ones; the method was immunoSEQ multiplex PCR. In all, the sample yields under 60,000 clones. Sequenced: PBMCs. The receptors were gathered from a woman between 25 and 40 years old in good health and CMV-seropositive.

DNA of the CDR3: TGCGCCAGCAGCCAGGGGACTAGCGCGGGACAAGAGACCCAGTACTTC. Amino acid sequence: CASSQGTSAGQETQYF. The rearrangement uses TRBV4-1 and TRBJ2-5, with TRBD2 matching 10 bases. Per the germline V gene, CDR1 is MGHRA and CDR2 is YSYEKL. Losses at the gene ends were 3 bases for V and 2 bases for J; bases not matched to a gene: 6. The CDR3 contains 16 residues.

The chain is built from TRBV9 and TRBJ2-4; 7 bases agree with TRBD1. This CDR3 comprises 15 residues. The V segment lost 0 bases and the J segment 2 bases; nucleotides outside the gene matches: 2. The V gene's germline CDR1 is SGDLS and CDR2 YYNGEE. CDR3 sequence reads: CASSVEQGTKNIQYF. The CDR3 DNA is TGTGCCAGCAGCGTAGAACAGGGGACCAAAAACATTCAGTACTTC. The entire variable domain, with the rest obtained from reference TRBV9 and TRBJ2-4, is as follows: DSGVTQTPKHLITATGQRVTLRCSPRSGDLSVYWYQQSLDQGLQFLIQYYNGEERAKGNILERFSAQQFPDLHSELNLSSLELGDSALYFCASSVEQGTKNIQYFGAGTRLSVL.

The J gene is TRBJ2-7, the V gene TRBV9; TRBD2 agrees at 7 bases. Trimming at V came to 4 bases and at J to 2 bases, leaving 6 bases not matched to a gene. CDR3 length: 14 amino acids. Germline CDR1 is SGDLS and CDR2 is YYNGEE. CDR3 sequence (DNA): TGTGCCAGCAGCTACCGGGACTATGCCTACGAGCAGTACTTC. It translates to CASSYRDYAYEQYF.

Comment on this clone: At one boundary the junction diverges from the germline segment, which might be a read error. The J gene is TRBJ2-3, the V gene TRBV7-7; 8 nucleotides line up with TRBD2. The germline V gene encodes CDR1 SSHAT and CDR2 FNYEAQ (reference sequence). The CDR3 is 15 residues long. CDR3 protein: CASSLGLAGTDTQYF. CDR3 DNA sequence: TGTGCTAGCAGCTTAGGTCTAGCGGGTACAGATACGCAGTATTTT.

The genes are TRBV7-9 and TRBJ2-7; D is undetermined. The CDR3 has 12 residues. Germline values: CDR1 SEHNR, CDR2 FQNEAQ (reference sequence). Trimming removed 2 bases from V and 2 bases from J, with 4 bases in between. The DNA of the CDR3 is TGTGCCAGCAGCTTACTTGCCTACGAGCAGTACTTC. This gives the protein CASSLLAYEQYF.

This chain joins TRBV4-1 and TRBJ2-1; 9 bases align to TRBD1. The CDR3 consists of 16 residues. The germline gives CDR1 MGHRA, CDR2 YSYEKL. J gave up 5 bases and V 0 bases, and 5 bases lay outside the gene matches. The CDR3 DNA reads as TGCGCCAGCAGCCAAGATGAAAGACAGGGGGACAATGAGCAGTTCTTC. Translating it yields CASSQDERQGDNEQFF.

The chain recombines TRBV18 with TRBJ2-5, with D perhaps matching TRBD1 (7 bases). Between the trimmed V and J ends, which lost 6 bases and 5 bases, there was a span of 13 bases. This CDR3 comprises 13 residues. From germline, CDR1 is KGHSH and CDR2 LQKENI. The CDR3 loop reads CASSVTGRETQYF. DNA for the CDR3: TGTGCCAGCTCCGTGACAGGGAGGGAGACCCAGTACTTC.

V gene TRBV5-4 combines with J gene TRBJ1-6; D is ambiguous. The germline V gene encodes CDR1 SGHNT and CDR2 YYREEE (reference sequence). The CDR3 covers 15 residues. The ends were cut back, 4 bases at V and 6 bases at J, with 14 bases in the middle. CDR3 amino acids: CASSHRREPNSPLHF. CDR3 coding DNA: TGTGCCAGCAGCCACAGACGGGAGCCTAATTCACCCCTCCACTTT.

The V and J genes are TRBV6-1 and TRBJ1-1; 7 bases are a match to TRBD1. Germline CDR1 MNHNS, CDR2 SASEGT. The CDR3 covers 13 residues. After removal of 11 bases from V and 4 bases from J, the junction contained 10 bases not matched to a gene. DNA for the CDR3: TGTGCCGCAGGGGACAGTTTAATCACTGAAGCTTTCTTT. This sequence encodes CAAGDSLITEAFF.

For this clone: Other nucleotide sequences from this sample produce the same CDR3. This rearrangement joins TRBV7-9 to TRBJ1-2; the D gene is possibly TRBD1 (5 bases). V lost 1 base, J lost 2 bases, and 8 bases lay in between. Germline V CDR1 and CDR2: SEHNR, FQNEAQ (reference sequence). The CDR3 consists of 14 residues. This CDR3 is CASSLGQGNYGYTF. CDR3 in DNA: TGTGCCAGCAGCTTAGGGCAGGGAAACTATGGCTACACCTTC. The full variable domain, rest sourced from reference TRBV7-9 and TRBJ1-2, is DTGVSQNPRHKITKRGQNVTFRCDPISEHNRLYWYRQTLGQGPEFLTYFQNEAQLEKSRLLSDRFSAERPKGSFSTLEIQRTEQGDSAMYLCASSLGQGNYGYTFGSGTRLTVV.

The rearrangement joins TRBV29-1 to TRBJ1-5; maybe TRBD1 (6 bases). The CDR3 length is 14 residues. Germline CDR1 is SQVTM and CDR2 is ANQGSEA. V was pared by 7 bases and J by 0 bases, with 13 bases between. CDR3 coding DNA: TGCAGCGCGACGACAGGACATAGCAATCAGCCCCAGCATTTT. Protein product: CSATTGHSNQPQHF.

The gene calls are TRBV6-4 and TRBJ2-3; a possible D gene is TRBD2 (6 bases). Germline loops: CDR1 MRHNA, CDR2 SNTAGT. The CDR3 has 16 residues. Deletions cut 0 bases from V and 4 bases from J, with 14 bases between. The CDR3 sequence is CASSDSGGQGPDTQYF. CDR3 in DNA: TGTGCCAGCAGTGACTCGGGAGGCCAGGGCCCAGATACGCAGTATTTT.

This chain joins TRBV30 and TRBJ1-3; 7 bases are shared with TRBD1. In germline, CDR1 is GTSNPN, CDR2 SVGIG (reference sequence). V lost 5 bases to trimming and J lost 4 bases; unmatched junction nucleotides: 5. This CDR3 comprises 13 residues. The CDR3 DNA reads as TGTGCCTGGGACAGGGAAGGAGGAAACACCATATATTTT. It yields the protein CAWDREGGNTIYF. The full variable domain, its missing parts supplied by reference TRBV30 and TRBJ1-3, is SQTIHQWPATLVQPVGSPLSLECTVEGTSNPNLYWYRQAAGRGLQLLFYSVGIGQISSEVPQNLSASRPQDRQFILSSKKLLLSDSGFYLCAWDREGGNTIYFGEGSWLTVV.

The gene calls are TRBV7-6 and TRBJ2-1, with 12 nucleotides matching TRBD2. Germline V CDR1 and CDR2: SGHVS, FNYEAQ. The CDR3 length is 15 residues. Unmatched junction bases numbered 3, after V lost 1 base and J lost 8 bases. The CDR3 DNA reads TGTGCCAGCAGCTTAGGGACTAGCGGGACGCATGAGCAGTTCTTC. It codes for CASSLGTSGTHEQFF.

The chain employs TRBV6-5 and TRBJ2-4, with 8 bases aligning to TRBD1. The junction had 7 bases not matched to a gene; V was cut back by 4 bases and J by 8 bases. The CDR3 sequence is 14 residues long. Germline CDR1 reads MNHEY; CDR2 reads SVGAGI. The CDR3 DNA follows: TGTGCCAGCAGTTCCCAGGGGGCAAGGTACATTCAGTACTTC. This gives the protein CASSSQGARYIQYF.

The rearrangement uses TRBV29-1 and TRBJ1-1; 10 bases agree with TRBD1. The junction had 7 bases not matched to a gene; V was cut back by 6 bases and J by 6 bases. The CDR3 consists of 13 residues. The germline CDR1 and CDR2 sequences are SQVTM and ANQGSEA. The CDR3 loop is CSVGTGEGAEAFF. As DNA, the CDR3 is TGCAGCGTGGGGACAGGGGAGGGGGCTGAAGCTTTCTTT.

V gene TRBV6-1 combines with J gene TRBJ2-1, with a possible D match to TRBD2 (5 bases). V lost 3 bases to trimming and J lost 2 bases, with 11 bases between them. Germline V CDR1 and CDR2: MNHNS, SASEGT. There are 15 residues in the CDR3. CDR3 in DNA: TGTGCCAGCAGTGATCCGAGCGGAGCCTACAATGAGCAGTTCTTC. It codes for CASSDPSGAYNEQFF.

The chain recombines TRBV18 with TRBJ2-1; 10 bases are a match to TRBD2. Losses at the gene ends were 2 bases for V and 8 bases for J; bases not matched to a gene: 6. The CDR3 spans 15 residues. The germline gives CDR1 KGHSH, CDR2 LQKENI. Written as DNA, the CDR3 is TGTGCCAGCTCACCAAATCTAGCGGGAGTAGATGAGCAGTTCTTC. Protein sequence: CASSPNLAGVDEQFF.

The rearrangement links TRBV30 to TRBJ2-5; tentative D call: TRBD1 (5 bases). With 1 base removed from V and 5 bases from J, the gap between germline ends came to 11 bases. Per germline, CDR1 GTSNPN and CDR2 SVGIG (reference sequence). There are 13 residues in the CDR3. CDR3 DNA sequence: TGTGCCTGGAGTGGCCAGGGCCTTGAGACCCAGTACTTC. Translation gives CAWSGQGLETQYF.

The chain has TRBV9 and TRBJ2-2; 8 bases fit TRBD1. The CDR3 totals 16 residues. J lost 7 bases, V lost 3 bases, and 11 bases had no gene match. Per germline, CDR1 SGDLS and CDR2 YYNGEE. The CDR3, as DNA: TGTGCCAGCAGCGCCCGGACAGGGATTCAGGGCGGGGAGCTGTTTTTT. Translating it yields CASSARTGIQGGELFF.

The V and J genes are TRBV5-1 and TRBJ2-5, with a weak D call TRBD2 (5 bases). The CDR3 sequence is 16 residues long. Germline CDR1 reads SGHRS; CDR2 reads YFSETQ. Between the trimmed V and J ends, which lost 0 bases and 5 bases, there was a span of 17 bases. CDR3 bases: TGCGCCAGCAGCTTGGTAATTTCGGGGAAGCGGGAGACCCAGTACTTC. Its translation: CASSLVISGKRETQYF.

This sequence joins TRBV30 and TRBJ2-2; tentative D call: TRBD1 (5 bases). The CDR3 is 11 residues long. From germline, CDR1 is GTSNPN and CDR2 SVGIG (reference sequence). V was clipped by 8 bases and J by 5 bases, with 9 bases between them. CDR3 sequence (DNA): TGTGCCGGACATCTGACCGGGGAGCTGTTTTTT. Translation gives CAGHLTGELFF.

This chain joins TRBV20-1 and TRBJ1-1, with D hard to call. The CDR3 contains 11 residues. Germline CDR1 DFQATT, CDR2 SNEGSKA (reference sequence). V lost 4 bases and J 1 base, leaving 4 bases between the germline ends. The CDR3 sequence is CSAIRNTEAFF. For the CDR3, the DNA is TGCAGTGCTATTAGGAACACTGAAGCTTTCTTT.

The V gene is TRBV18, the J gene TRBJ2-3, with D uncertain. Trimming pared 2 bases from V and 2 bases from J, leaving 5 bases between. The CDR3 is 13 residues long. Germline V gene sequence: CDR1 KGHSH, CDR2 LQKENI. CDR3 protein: CASSPSNTDTQYF. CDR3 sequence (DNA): TGTGCCAGCTCACCATCAAACACAGATACGCAGTATTTT.

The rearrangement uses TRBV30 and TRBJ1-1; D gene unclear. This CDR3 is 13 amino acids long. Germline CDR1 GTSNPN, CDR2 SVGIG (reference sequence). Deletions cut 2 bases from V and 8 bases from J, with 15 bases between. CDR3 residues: CAWSPRHQTEAFF. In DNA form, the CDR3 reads TGTGCCTGGAGTCCCCGACACCAAACGGAAGCTTTCTTT.

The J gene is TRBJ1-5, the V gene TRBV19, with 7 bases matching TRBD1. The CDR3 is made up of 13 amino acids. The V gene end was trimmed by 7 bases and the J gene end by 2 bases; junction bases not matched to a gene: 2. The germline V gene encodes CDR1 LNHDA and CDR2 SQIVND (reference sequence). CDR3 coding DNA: TGTGCCAGTATAGGACAGGGCAATCAGCCCCAGCATTTT. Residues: CASIGQGNQPQHF.